The entry below gives a single TCR beta chain sequence along with its context. Profiling relied on immunoSEQ multiplex PCR, and the TCRdb table lists in-frame clones only, not all of them. This sample yields more than 140,000 clones, of which roughly 89% are seen a single time; about 4.6% belongs to the top ten. These data come from a study of T cell responses to AZD1222 COVID-19 vaccine. V lost 6 bases, J lost 3 bases, and 6 bases stayed unmatched. CDR3 length: 15 amino acids. Germline assignment: CDR1 MDHEN and CDR2 SYDVKM. The receptor's source is an adult in good health. J is TRBJ2-7 and V is TRBV28, with 12 bases fitting TRBD1. The sequences come from peripheral blood, collected on day 0 of AZD1222 vaccination. In nucleotides, the CDR3 is TGTGCCAGCAGGCCCCGGGACAGGGGGCTCTACGAGCAGTACTTC. Translation: CASRPRDRGLYEQYF. The complete variable domain, with remaining parts taken from reference TRBV28 and TRBJ2-7, reads DVKVTQSSRYLVKRTGEKVFLECVQDMDHENMFWYRQDPGLGLRLIYFSYDVKMKEKGDIPEGYSVSREKKERFSLILESASTNQTSMYLCASRPRDRGLYEQYFGPGTRLTVT.